A single sample is the source of the 5 T cell receptor beta chains below, sequenced in a study of cytomegalovirus exposure and HLA in healthy donors. The assay was immunoSEQ multiplex PCR, and TCRdb's table has in-frame clones only and misses some. The sample carries 200,000 to 250,000 clones, around 90% recorded once. The sample was PBMCs. Receptors originate from a woman under 30 in good health and CMV-seropositive.

This rearrangement joins TRBV27 to TRBJ1-1; 7 nucleotides agree with TRBD1. J lost 8 bases, V lost 5 bases, and 8 bases had no gene match. This CDR3 has 13 amino acids. Germline CDR1 and CDR2: MNHEY and SMNVEV (reference sequence). CDR3 in DNA: TGTGCCAGCAGTCCGCAGACAGGGTGGGAAGCTTTCTTT. Translation gives CASSPQTGWEAFF.

V usage is TRBV6-5 and J usage is TRBJ2-1; maybe TRBD2 (5 bases). Trimming left V 6 bases short and J 7 bases short, with 10 bases between. CDR1 MNHEY and CDR2 SVGAGI come from the germline V gene. The length of the CDR3 is 12 residues. CDR3 bases: TGTGCCAGCAGCTCAACGGGGAATGAGCAGTTCTTC. As protein: CASSSTGNEQFF.

CDR3 in amino acids: CASSAMEGSYEQYF. Written as DNA, the CDR3 is TGTGCCAGTAGTGCCATGGAGGGGTCCTACGAGCAGTACTTC. The chain couples TRBV19 to TRBJ2-7; TRBD2 is a possible D gene (6 bases). CDR1 is LNHDA, CDR2 SQIVND, per germline (reference sequence). The ends were cut back, 5 bases at V and 1 base at J, with 12 bases in the middle. CDR3 length equals 14 residues.

V and J are TRBV11-2 and TRBJ2-7; the D is unclear. CDR1 is SGHAT, CDR2 FQNNGV, per germline. The V gene lost 1 base and the J gene lost 3 bases, with 7 bases spanning the gap. This CDR3 is built from 13 residues. This CDR3 reads CASSLAFYYEQYF. The CDR3 coding sequence is TGTGCCAGCAGCTTAGCCTTTTACTACGAGCAGTACTTC. Full variable domain (outside the CDR3, taken from reference TRBV11-2 and TRBJ2-7): EAGVAQSPRYKIIEKRQSVAFWCNPISGHATLYWYQQILGQGPKLLIQFQNNGVVDDSQLPKDRFSAERLKGVDSTLKIQPAKLEDSAVYLCASSLAFYYEQYFGPGTRLTVT.

The rearrangement joins TRBV28 to TRBJ2-1; D is possibly TRBD2 (6 bases). This CDR3 is built from 13 residues. Trimming stripped 10 bases from V and 6 bases from J, with 16 bases between. CDR1 is MDHEN and CDR2 is SYDVKM in the germline V gene. The CDR3 region has the DNA TGTGCCACCTCGGACTACTATGGCAATGAGCAGTTCTTC. Translation: CATSDYYGNEQFF.